This T cell receptor beta chain was retrieved from a study of blood T cells in healthy people across ages. Trimming shortened V by 3 bases and J by 1 base, and 25 bases separated the two germline ends. Germline CDR1 and CDR2: SGHRS and YFSETQ. This CDR3 has 19 amino acids. Through a sample-barcoded 5' primer and a J-beta primer mix, a second PCR was run for roughly 6 to 11 cycles. One entry per CDR3 protein results from TCRdb running MiXCR on the 5' RACE reads. The sample lists under 1,000,000 distinct CDR3 sequences; roughly 40% were seen once. The rearrangement joins TRBV5-1 to TRBJ1-1; D might be TRBD1 (5 bases). The clonotype comes from a man in his late teens or twenties in good health. Sample: blood. CDR3 DNA: TGCGCCAGCAGCTCATTCCGAAATAGGGACCGCCAGCAGAACACTGAAGCTTTCTTT. Translating it yields CASSSFRNRDRQQNTEAFF.